The 16 T cell receptor beta chains reported below all come from one sample, sequenced in a study of molecular identifiers for immune sequencing clone quantification. TCRdb re-called the PCR reads with MiXCR, one entry per CDR3 protein. The data hold about 640,000 distinct CDR3 sequences, with nearly 20% observed a single time. Sequenced material: naive CD8+ T cells from blood, with Jurkat cell RNA spiked in. The subset was: FACS-sorted CD8+CD4-CCR7+CD45RA+ naive T cells. These receptors were collected from a human donor in good health. Some libraries in this study had Jurkat cell RNA spiked in.

Comment on this clonotype: This may be a read error: a much more frequent sequence differs by one nucleotide. The rearrangement links TRBV4-3 to TRBJ2-3; D call uncertain. Per the germline V gene, CDR1 is LGHNA and CDR2 is YSLEER. The length of the CDR3 is 15 residues. In DNA form, the CDR3 reads TGCGCCAGCAACCAAGAACAGCTAGGCACAGATACGCAGTATTTT. Its protein product is CASNQEQLGTDTQYF.

There are many counts of this clonotype. This sequence joins TRBV7-9 and TRBJ2-2; 11 bases line up with TRBD2. The CDR3 sequence is 16 residues long. V shed 5 bases, J shed 4 bases, and the junction held 6 bases outside the gene matches. In germline, CDR1 is SEHNR, CDR2 FQNEAQ (reference sequence). CDR3 sequence reads: CASSPAGTSGTGELFF. CDR3 bases: TGTGCCAGCAGCCCAGCCGGGACTAGCGGCACCGGGGAGCTGTTTTTT.

In the case of this clonotype: One base away lies a much larger clone, so this may be a sequencing read error. The CDR3 coding sequence is TGTGCCATCAGTGTAGGAGGATACGAGCAGTACTTC. It yields the protein CAISVGGYEQYF. V and J are TRBV10-3 and TRBJ2-7; perhaps TRBD2 as D (5 bases). V lost 4 bases to trimming and J lost 4 bases, with 8 bases between them. Germline CDR1 reads ENHRY; CDR2 reads SYGVKD. The CDR3 is 12 residues long.

This clonotype was counted ten times or more. The chain has TRBV20-1 and TRBJ1-2; D gene unclear. Germline CDR1 DFQATT, CDR2 SNEGSKA (reference sequence). This CDR3 contains 14 residues. V was clipped by 0 bases and J by 1 base, with 9 bases between them. DNA for the CDR3: TGCAGTGCTAGAGACCAGTTTCTTAACTATGGCTACACCTTC. Its translation: CSARDQFLNYGYTF.

The V gene is TRBV19, the J gene TRBJ1-1; tentative D call: TRBD1 (5 bases). V lost 7 bases, J lost 6 bases, and 9 bases lay in between. This CDR3 has 11 amino acids. Germline CDR1 LNHDA, CDR2 SQIVND (reference sequence). CDR3 DNA: TGTGCCAGTACCCGGGGACCTGAAGCTTTCTTT. Amino acid sequence: CASTRGPEAFF.

This clonotype was seen ten or more times. The V and J genes are TRBV20-1 and TRBJ2-3, with D maybe TRBD1 (5 bases). Per germline, CDR1 DFQATT and CDR2 SNEGSKA (reference sequence). The CDR3 runs 15 residues. V was shortened by 0 bases and J by 1 base, with 11 bases between the two germline ends. The CDR3 bases are TGCAGTGCTAGAGATTCAGGGTTTGGCACAGATACGCAGTATTTT. Its protein is CSARDSGFGTDTQYF.

This clonotype was found many times. This rearrangement joins TRBV27 to TRBJ2-6; D ambiguous. This CDR3 spans 15 amino acids. Trimming removed 1 base at V and 0 bases at J, with 4 bases between. Germline V gives CDR1 MNHEY, CDR2 SMNVEV (reference sequence). CDR3 DNA: TGTGCCAGCAGTTTATGGAGCTCTGGGGCCAACGTCCTGACTTTC. Protein product: CASSLWSSGANVLTF.

The table lists this clonotype with many counts. The chain combines TRBV4-1 with TRBJ2-5; TRBD2 aligns across 8 bases. This CDR3 is 15 amino acids long. Germline V gives CDR1 MGHRA, CDR2 YSYEKL. The junction had 2 bases not matched to a gene; V was cut back by 1 base and J by 1 base. CDR3 sequence: CASSQGLALQETQYF. The DNA for the CDR3 is TGCGCCAGCAGCCAAGGACTAGCGCTCCAAGAGACCCAGTACTTC.

The CDR3 region has the DNA TGTGCCAGCAGTCTAAGGGGGGGTGGCTATGGCTACACCTTC. This translates into CASSLRGGGYGYTF. V and J are TRBV27 and TRBJ1-2, with D possibly being TRBD1 (6 bases). Trimming removed 5 bases from V and 4 bases from J, with 14 bases in between. This CDR3 has 14 amino acids. Germline V lookup: CDR1 MNHEY, CDR2 SMNVEV (reference sequence).

A remark on this clonotype: The junction does not match germline at one end; this may be a read error. The rearrangement joins TRBV5-4 to TRBJ2-5; no firm D call. This CDR3 is 12 amino acids long. Germline CDR1 and CDR2: SGHNT and YYREEE (reference sequence). CDR3 sequence: CASSLGSEQQYF. As DNA, the CDR3 is TGCGCCAGCAGCTTGGGTTCAGAGCAGCAGTACTTC.

This clonotype was recorded many times. V and J are TRBV14 and TRBJ2-3, with no clear D. CDR1 is SGHDN, CDR2 FVKESK, per germline. V gave up 3 bases and J gave up 4 bases, with 14 bases separating them. The CDR3 covers 15 residues. Here the CDR3 DNA reads TGTGCCAGCAGCCACGATGGGATTACCCCAGATACGCAGTATTTT. This codes for CASSHDGITPDTQYF.

This clonotype was observed many times. J is TRBJ2-5 and V is TRBV28, with no clear D. Germline assignment: CDR1 MDHEN and CDR2 SYDVKM. This CDR3 comprises 16 residues. V dropped 4 bases and J dropped 1 base, with 16 bases sitting between them. The CDR3 protein is CASSSPWAESQETQYF. In DNA form, the CDR3 reads TGTGCCAGCAGTTCCCCCTGGGCGGAAAGCCAAGAGACCCAGTACTTC.

This clonotype appeared a few times. The chain has TRBV6-5 and TRBJ2-7, with D perhaps TRBD1 (5 bases). CDR1 is MNHEY and CDR2 is SVGAGI in the germline V gene. CDR3 length equals 14 residues. Trimming took 6 bases from V and 2 from J, leaving 14 bases between them. CDR3 region: CASSVTGFTYEQYF. The CDR3 coding sequence is TGTGCCAGCAGCGTTACAGGATTCACCTACGAGCAGTACTTC.

Regarding this clonotype: Just one base apart from a much larger clone, this may be a read error. Given the absence of the conserved phenylalanine or tryptophan at the CDR3 end, a read error is likely. This chain uses TRBV7-9 with TRBJ2-7; weak D call: TRBD1 (5 bases). Trimming pared 5 bases from V and 2 bases from J, leaving 13 bases between. CDR3 length: 14 residues. CDR1 is SEHNR, CDR2 FQNEAQ, per germline (reference sequence). The CDR3 reads CASSARTPTYEQYL. The DNA for the CDR3 is TGTGCCAGCAGCGCCCGGACACCAACCTACGAGCAGTACCTC.

This sequence joins TRBV4-1 and TRBJ2-7; D gene unclear. V lost 1 base, J lost 3 bases, and 7 bases lay in between. Looked up from germline, CDR1 is MGHRA and CDR2 is YSYEKL. The CDR3 consists of 13 residues. The CDR3 bases are TGCGCCAGCAGCCAAGTAAACTACTACGAGCAGTACTTC. Protein sequence: CASSQVNYYEQYF.

For this clonotype: A much more abundant neighbour one base away suggests this may be a read error. The chain combines TRBV25-1 with TRBJ1-2, with a tentative D call TRBD1 (5 bases). Germline V gives CDR1 MGHDK, CDR2 SYGVNS. This CDR3 comprises 15 residues. The V end lost 4 bases, the J end lost 6 bases, and 18 bases lay between the germline ends. The CDR3 sequence: CASSALPSSGNGYTF. The CDR3 bases are TGTGCCAGCAGTGCACTTCCCTCGTCAGGGAATGGCTACACCTTC.